Listed below are T cell receptor beta chains from one sample, sequenced in a study of cytomegalovirus exposure and HLA in healthy donors. The data were produced by immunoSEQ multiplex PCR, yet TCRdb's version contains in-frame clones alone and is incomplete. Of some 250,000 clones in the sample, approximately 86% were seen once. Sequencing was carried out using PBMCs. All receptors come from a woman aged 30 to 39 in good health and CMV-seropositive. The CDR3 runs from the conserved cysteine through the conserved F or W. A D gene is named only where the DNA matches it firmly. Size is omitted from some rows. Given values are once, few, many or a class for expanded clones.

d_call	j_call	clone_size	v_call	cdr3_aa	cdr3_nt
-	TRBJ2-1	-	TRBV2	CASRSTRANEQFF	TGTGCCAGCAGGTCCACTAGGGCCAATGAGCAGTTCTTC
-	TRBJ2-1	-	TRBV5-4	CASYSNSGNEQFF	TGTGCCAGTTACTCTAACAGCGGCAATGAGCAGTTCTTC
TRBD2	TRBJ2-7	few	TRBV18	CASSPREGTYEQYF	TGTGCCAGCTCACCAAGGGAGGGGACCTACGAGCAGTACTTC
TRBD2	TRBJ2-7	-	TRBV28	CASSGLGRAEQYF	TGTGCCAGCAGTGGTCTCGGGAGGGCCGAGCAGTACTTC
TRBD2	TRBJ2-1	-	TRBV25-1	CASSEGLAGVYEQFF	TGTGCCAGCAGTGAGGGACTAGCGGGAGTCTATGAGCAGTTCTTC
-	TRBJ1-1	-	TRBV5-6	CASSGRLGAGTEAFF	TGTGCCAGCAGCGGTCGATTGGGGGCTGGGACTGAAGCTTTCTTT
TRBD2	TRBJ2-1	-	TRBV7-8	CASSLLAGVNEQFF	TGTGCCAGCAGCTTACTAGCGGGAGTTAATGAGCAGTTCTTC
-	TRBJ1-1	-	TRBV6-1	CASRQFLEAFF	TGTGCCAGCAGACAGTTCCTTGAAGCTTTCTTT
-	TRBJ1-2	-	TRBV28	CASSLRGHGYTF	TGTGCCAGCAGTTTACGAGGGCATGGCTACACCTTC
TRBD2	TRBJ2-3	-	TRBV11-2	CASSSGLAGLLNTQYF	TGTGCCAGCAGCTCAGGACTAGCGGGATTACTGAATACGCAGTATTTT
TRBD1	TRBJ1-1	-	TRBV5-1	CASSRGTGGSNTEAFF	TGCGCCAGCAGCCGCGGGACAGGGGGTTCGAACACTGAAGCTTTCTTT
TRBD1	TRBJ1-2	once	TRBV27	CASSPWDRGHGYTF	TGTGCCAGCAGTCCCTGGGACAGGGGCCATGGCTACACCTTC
TRBD2	TRBJ2-7	-	TRBV15	CATSRGLAGGYEQYF	TGTGCCACCAGCAGGGGACTAGCGGGAGGGTACGAGCAGTACTTC
TRBD2	TRBJ2-1	once	TRBV11-3	CASSLLAGDNEQFF	TGTGCCAGCAGCTTACTAGCGGGAGACAATGAGCAGTTCTTC
TRBD2	TRBJ2-1	-	TRBV19	CASIRTLAGGNNEQFF	TGTGCCAGTATCAGGACCCTAGCGGGAGGGAACAATGAGCAGTTCTTC
TRBD2	TRBJ2-5	-	TRBV27	CASSRGGSGSLETQYF	TGTGCCAGCAGTCGCGGGGGTAGCGGGAGCCTCGAGACCCAGTACTTC
TRBD1	TRBJ2-1	-	TRBV5-1	CASSPNRGQAYNEQFF	TGCGCCAGCAGCCCTAACAGGGGGCAGGCCTACAATGAGCAGTTCTTC
TRBD1	TRBJ2-2	-	TRBV5-1	CASSLLGQGVSGELFF	TGCGCCAGCAGCTTGTTGGGACAGGGTGTGTCCGGGGAGCTGTTTTTT
-	TRBJ1-1	once	TRBV10-3	CAISGENPAGNTEAFF	TGTGCCATCAGTGGCGAAAACCCCGCTGGGAACACTGAAGCTTTCTTT
-	TRBJ1-2	-	TRBV6-4	CASRTPNYGYTF	TGTGCCAGCAGGACACCTAACTATGGCTACACCTTC
TRBD1	TRBJ2-4	once	TRBV25-1	CASRAQQGVTKNIQYF	TGTGCCAGCAGGGCCCAACAGGGGGTGACCAAAAACATTCAGTACTTC
TRBD2	TRBJ2-3	many	TRBV4-1	CASSQDRTTSGTQYF	TGCGCCAGCAGCCAAGATAGGACCACTAGCGGAACGCAGTATTTT
-	TRBJ2-2	-	TRBV5-1	CASSLLSGSANTGELFF	TGCGCCAGCAGCTTGTTGTCCGGGAGTGCTAACACCGGGGAGCTGTTTTTT
-	TRBJ1-2	-	TRBV19	CAREGSGKDGGYTF	TGTGCCAGGGAGGGGTCAGGGAAGGATGGTGGCTACACCTTC
TRBD2	TRBJ2-1	-	TRBV5-6	CASIKGLDIYNEQFF	TGTGCCAGCATCAAAGGACTAGATATCTACAATGAGCAGTTCTTC
-	TRBJ2-3	-	TRBV27	CASRPTKTSTDTQYF	TGTGCCAGCAGGCCTACGAAAACTAGCACAGATACGCAGTATTTT
TRBD2	TRBJ2-7	-	TRBV7-2	CASSWGLAGTYEQYF	TGTGCCAGCAGCTGGGGACTAGCAGGGACCTACGAGCAGTACTTC
-	TRBJ2-3	-	TRBV25-1	CASSESGVPDTQYF	TGTGCCAGCAGTGAGTCGGGAGTCCCAGATACGCAGTATTTT
-	TRBJ2-3	once	TRBV5-1	CASSTQGSTDTQYF	TGCGCCAGCAGCACCCAGGGTTCGACAGATACGCAGTATTTT
TRBD2	TRBJ2-1	-	TRBV5-1	CASSFLSGGSNEQFF	TGCGCCAGCAGCTTCCTTTCGGGAGGGAGCAATGAGCAGTTCTTC
-	TRBJ2-4	-	TRBV13	CASSLYRSSKNIQYF	TGTGCCAGCAGCTTATACCGGTCGTCGAAAAACATTCAGTACTTC
-	TRBJ2-2	-	TRBV11-1	CASSLGPLGQYTGELFF	TGTGCCAGCAGCTTAGGCCCTCTCGGACAGTACACCGGGGAGCTGTTTTTT
-	TRBJ1-1	-	TRBV30	CAWSLGMRRAFF	TGTGCCTGGAGCCTAGGAATGAGGCGGGCTTTCTTT
-	TRBJ2-1	-	TRBV7-7	CASSPGLGNEQFF	TGTGCCAGCAGCCCGGGACTGGGCAATGAGCAGTTCTTC
TRBD2	TRBJ2-2	-	TRBV27	CASSSHGAGVGGELFF	TGTGCCAGCAGTTCCCATGGGGCGGGGGTGGGCGGGGAGCTGTTTTTT
TRBD1	TRBJ2-7	-	TRBV27	CASSFGLGRDRASYEQYF	TGTGCCAGCAGTTTCGGCTTGGGTCGGGACAGAGCCTCCTACGAGCAGTACTTC
-	TRBJ2-7	-	TRBV28	CASSQVHEQYF	TGTGCCAGCAGTCAGGTCCACGAGCAGTACTTC
TRBD1	TRBJ1-2	-	TRBV19	CASKGTGIYGYTF	TGTGCCAGTAAGGGGACAGGGATCTATGGCTACACCTTC
-	TRBJ1-2	-	TRBV19	CASSTGQYRGYTF	TGTGCCAGTAGTACCGGACAATATAGAGGCTACACCTTC
-	TRBJ1-1	-	TRBV15	CATNNHQGLTEAFF	TGTGCCACCAACAATCACCAGGGATTGACTGAAGCTTTCTTT
TRBD1	TRBJ1-4	-	TRBV19	CASSITGVKGEKLFF	TGTGCCAGTAGTATTACAGGGGTAAAAGGAGAAAAACTGTTTTTT
-	TRBJ2-2	-	TRBV21-1	CASSKGGTHDTGELFF	TGTGCCAGCAGCAAAGGGGGCACCCATGACACCGGGGAGCTGTTTTTT
TRBD2	TRBJ2-1	-	TRBV2	CASRFLAGEAYNEQFF	TGTGCCAGCAGATTTTTAGCGGGCGAGGCGTACAATGAGCAGTTCTTC
TRBD2	TRBJ2-1	-	TRBV5-4	CASSSPTSGVYNEQFF	TGTGCCAGCAGCTCCCCGACTAGCGGGGTGTACAATGAGCAGTTCTTC
TRBD2	TRBJ2-2	-	TRBV25-1	CASSVKREVYTGELFF	TGTGCCAGCAGTGTAAAGCGGGAGGTTTATACCGGGGAGCTGTTTTTT
-	TRBJ2-7	-	TRBV5-1	CASSFSVRSYEQYF	TGCGCCAGCAGCTTCTCAGTACGCTCCTACGAGCAGTACTTC
-	TRBJ2-1	-	TRBV11-2	CASSLLPSSYNEQFF	TGTGCCAGCAGCTTATTGCCCAGCTCCTACAATGAGCAGTTCTTC
-	TRBJ1-1	-	TRBV2	CASRGGVTEAFF	TGTGCCAGCAGGGGGGGGGTCACTGAAGCTTTCTTT
-	TRBJ1-1	-	TRBV19	CASSIPGHNSEAFF	TGTGCCAGTAGTATCCCGGGACATAACTCTGAAGCTTTCTTT
-	TRBJ2-7	-	TRBV18	CASSPTGTYEQYF	TGTGCCAGCTCACCGACAGGTACCTACGAGCAGTACTTC
-	TRBJ1-2	-	TRBV19	CASSIDTGNYGYTF	TGTGCCAGTAGTATAGATACAGGGAACTATGGCTACACCTTC
-	TRBJ2-3	-	TRBV28	CASSFGSSGSDTQYF	TGTGCCAGCAGTTTTGGGAGTTCAGGCTCAGATACGCAGTATTTT
-	TRBJ2-7	-	TRBV6-1	CASSEEASGPYEQYF	TGTGCCAGCAGTGAAGAGGCTAGTGGCCCCTACGAGCAGTACTTC
-	TRBJ2-3	-	TRBV5-1	CASRWSASTDTQYF	TGCGCCAGCAGGTGGAGCGCGAGCACAGATACGCAGTATTTT
TRBD2	TRBJ2-1	-	TRBV5-6	CASSSKTGTRTYNEQFF	TGTGCCAGCAGCTCCAAAACCGGGACTAGGACCTACAATGAGCAGTTCTTC